The clone carrying this TCR beta chain was found a few times. The data originate from a study of human T cells and chemical hapten exposure. Overall study context: The upper back received 0.01% DPC by patch testing, with results read at 6 days.

The sample's time point: pre-sensitization, week 0. Specified treatment: therapeutic diphenylcyclopropenone sensitization with weekly scalp DPC. TCRdb reanalysed the RACE reads using MiXCR and keeps one entry per CDR3 protein. The data contain under 300,000 distinct CDR3 sequences, approximately 8% of them singletons. The germline V gene encodes CDR1 SGHRS and CDR2 YFSETQ. V shed 1 base, J shed 6 bases, and the junction held 6 bases outside the gene matches. The CDR3 has 16 amino acids. The sample consisted of whole blood, taken in connection with sensitization to the hapten diphenylcyclopropenone (DPC). This TCR was sampled from a young man with alopecia areata. Some clones in this sample may be carry-over from other donors' samples. This chain connects TRBV5-1 to TRBJ1-4, with 10 bases fitting TRBD1. CDR3 DNA: TGCGCCAGCAGCTTGTCGCCGGGACAGGGGTATGAAAAACTGTTTTTT. Protein product: CASSLSPGQGYEKLFF.